This T cell receptor (beta chain) appears in the sequencing data of a study of blood T cell repertoires in COVID-19. About the study: Both acute and convalescent COVID-19 samples were obtained from the United States, Italy and Spain. Nucleic acid was either cDNA or gDNA, and it came from T cells, B-cell-depleted T cells, or PBMCs.

The method was immunoSEQ multiplex PCR; TCRdb's version includes in-frame clones alone and lacks a portion of them. The repertoire consists of 200,000 to 250,000 clones, with 70% to 85% occurring once and the leading ten covering about 1.3%. Participants, roughly 18 to 90 years old, spanned about two dozen US areas. Assignments of participants to cohorts depended upon their own reported clinical history. The source is a woman aged 40 to 50 with acute COVID-19. The sample was PBMCs or T cells enriched from blood (not recorded which).

This chain's CDR3 is CASSLPAQGRSYF. Written as DNA, the CDR3 is TGTGCCAGCAGCTTACCTGCCCAGGGAAGGTCCTACTTC. The rearrangement links TRBV7-8 to TRBJ2-5; D may be TRBD1 (5 bases). Trimming took off 2 bases at V and 14 bases at J, with 18 bases between the two ends. Germline V gene lookup returns CDR1 SGHVS and CDR2 FQNEAQ. The CDR3 runs 13 residues.